These 31 T cell receptor beta chains share one sample of origin, sequenced in a study of prognosis after radiotherapy for stage I lung cancer. Two rounds of multiplex PCR amplified TCR beta CDR3 from genomic DNA. It was primers specific to each TRBV and TRBJ gene that first-round PCR used. TCRdb itself ran the multiplex PCR reads through MiXCR, one entry per CDR3 protein. This table has tens of thousands of distinct CDR3 sequences, roughly 40% appearing once. Sequencing used PBMCs, obtained before or after stereotactic body radiation therapy (not recorded which). The receptors were sampled from a donor over 45 with non-small cell lung cancer.

This clonotype was seen ten or more times. The V gene is TRBV2, the J gene TRBJ2-5; the D gene is possibly TRBD1 (6 bases). CDR1 SNHLY and CDR2 FYNNEI come from the germline V gene. The CDR3 extends over 13 amino acids. The ends were cut back, 6 bases at V and 2 bases at J, with 10 bases in the middle. CDR3 amino acids: CASRQGAQETQYF. CDR3 sequence (DNA): TGTGCCAGCAGACAGGGAGCTCAAGAGACCCAGTACTTC.

This clonotype showed up many times. The chain links TRBV5-1 to TRBJ2-2; 7 bases map to TRBD1. The CDR3 extends over 16 amino acids. J was trimmed by 2 bases and V by 2 bases; bases with no gene match: 6. The germline V gene encodes CDR1 SGHRS and CDR2 YFSETQ. The CDR3: CASSFGQARNTGELFF. The CDR3 DNA sequence: TGCGCCAGCAGCTTTGGACAGGCAAGAAACACCGGGGAGCTGTTTTTT. Supplemented by reference TRBV5-1 and TRBJ2-2, the full variable domain reads KAGVTQTPRYLIKTRGQQVTLSCSPISGHRSVSWYQQTPGQGLQFLFEYFSETQRNKGNFPGRFSGRQFSNSRSEMNVSTLELGDSALYLCASSFGQARNTGELFFGEGSRLTVL.

This clonotype has ten or more counts. The chain combines TRBV30 with TRBJ2-2, with a weak D call TRBD2 (7 bases). This CDR3 contains 17 residues. Germline CDR1 and CDR2: GTSNPN and SVGIG (reference sequence). V dropped 4 bases and J dropped 2 bases, with 20 bases sitting between them. The chain's CDR3 is CAWIGSRGAPNTGELFF. The CDR3 nucleotides read TGTGCCTGGATCGGCTCCCGGGGGGCCCCCAACACCGGGGAGCTGTTTTTT. Supplemented by reference TRBV30 and TRBJ2-2, the full variable domain reads SQTIHQWPATLVQPVGSPLSLECTVEGTSNPNLYWYRQAAGRGLQLLFYSVGIGQISSEVPQNLSASRPQDRQFILSSKKLLLSDSGFYLCAWIGSRGAPNTGELFFGEGSRLTVL.

As for this clonotype: This probably arose from a read error, given a far larger clone one base away. The chain links TRBV2 to TRBJ2-3; 12 positions match TRBD2. The CDR3 has 16 amino acids. The ends lost 6 bases at V and 2 bases at J; junction bases unmatched: 6. Germline V gives CDR1 SNHLY, CDR2 FYNNEI. The CDR3 nucleotides read TGTGCCAGCAGATACGGACTAGCGGGAAACACAGATACGCAGTATTTT. Protein: CASRYGLAGNTDTQYF.

The chain combines TRBV7-2 with TRBJ2-7; no clear D. Germline CDR1 is SGHTA and CDR2 is FQGNSA. V lost 5 bases and J 8 bases, leaving 10 bases between the germline ends. The CDR3 runs to 11 residues. CDR3 in DNA: TGTGCCAGCAGCCCAGGTGTTCAGCAGTACTTC. It codes for CASSPGVQQYF. Drawing the rest from reference TRBV7-2 and TRBJ2-7, the complete variable domain is GAGVSQSPSNKVTEKGKDVELRCDPISGHTALYWYRQSLGQGLEFLIYFQGNSAPDKSGLPSDRFSAERTGGSVSTLTIQRTQQEDSAVYLCASSPGVQQYFGPGTRLTVT.

The genes are TRBV15 and TRBJ1-2; the D is unclear. The germline V gene has CDR1 LNHNV and CDR2 YYDKDF (reference sequence). The V and J ends lost 5 bases and 2 bases respectively, with 12 bases between them. The CDR3 has 14 residues. This CDR3 reads CATSLTGENYGYTF. The CDR3 DNA follows: TGTGCCACCAGCCTAACCGGGGAAAACTATGGCTACACCTTC. The complete variable domain, with remaining parts taken from reference TRBV15 and TRBJ1-2, reads DAMVIQNPRYQVTQFGKPVTLSCSQTLNHNVMYWYQQKSSQAPKLLFHYYDKDFNNEADTPDNFQSRRPNTSFCFLDIRSPGLGDTAMYLCATSLTGENYGYTFGSGTRLTVV.

This clonotype came up many times. The chain links TRBV7-9 to TRBJ2-1; D remains ambiguous. Germline V gives CDR1 SEHNR, CDR2 FQNEAQ (reference sequence). Trimming took off 5 bases at V and 2 bases at J, with 13 bases between the two ends. The CDR3 spans 15 residues. In nucleotides, the CDR3 is TGTGCCAGCAGCACCGGACCCGGACCCTACAATGAGCAGTTCTTC. Encoded protein: CASSTGPGPYNEQFF.

The chain recombines TRBV6-1 with TRBJ1-6; unclear D gene. CDR3 length: 13 residues. The germline V gene has CDR1 MNHNS and CDR2 SASEGT. V dropped 6 bases and J dropped 7 bases, with 10 bases sitting between them. CDR3 region: CASSLLRNSPLHF. Written as DNA, the CDR3 is TGTGCCAGCAGCCTCCTTAGGAATTCACCCCTCCACTTT.

Many counts were recorded for this clonotype. J is TRBJ1-4 and V is TRBV7-9, with TRBD1 identical over 7 bases. V gave up 5 bases and J gave up 0 bases; unmatched junction bases: 6. The CDR3 has 16 residues. Germline CDR1 is SEHNR and CDR2 is FQNEAQ (reference sequence). DNA for the CDR3: TGTGCCAGCAGCCCCGGGACAGAATCAACTAATGAAAAACTGTTTTTT. This translates into CASSPGTESTNEKLFF. The variable domain in full, with the rest retrieved from reference TRBV7-9 and TRBJ1-4, is DTGVSQNPRHKITKRGQNVTFRCDPISEHNRLYWYRQTLGQGPEFLTYFQNEAQLEKSRLLSDRFSAERPKGSFSTLEIQRTEQGDSAMYLCASSPGTESTNEKLFFGSGTQLSVL.

Ten or more counts support this clonotype. The chain recombines TRBV6-1 with TRBJ2-2, with D uncertain. CDR1 is MNHNS and CDR2 is SASEGT in the germline V gene. The CDR3 is 13 amino acids. V was trimmed by 5 bases and J by 0 bases, leaving 4 bases between them. The CDR3 loop is CASSPANTGELFF. The CDR3 DNA reads TGTGCCAGCAGTCCTGCGAACACCGGGGAGCTGTTTTTT.

This clonotype showed up just once. A far larger clone is a single base away, which makes a read error likely. The chain has TRBV6-4 and TRBJ2-2, with D possibly being TRBD1 or TRBD2 (5 bases each). CDR1 and CDR2 (germline): MRHNA, SNTAGT. The CDR3 is 13 residues long. The CDR3 DNA sequence: TGTGCCAGCAGTTACTCGGGCACCGGGGACCTGTTTTTT. Its translation is CASSYSGTGDLFF.

Regarding this clonotype: This could be a read error, since a much larger clone is one nucleotide away. The rearrangement links TRBV10-3 to TRBJ2-3; D is ambiguous. The CDR3 spans 13 residues. V was shortened by 3 bases and J by 2 bases, with 6 bases between the two germline ends. The germline V gene has CDR1 ENHRY and CDR2 SYGVKD. This chain's CDR3 is CAISDGVTDTQYF. CDR3 nucleotide sequence: TGTGCCATCAGTGACGGAGTCACAGATACGCAGTATTTT.

In its sample, this clonotype was seen many times. This chain links TRBV6-4 with TRBJ2-1; TRBD2 might be the D (5 bases). Trimming cost V 0 bases and J 12 bases, with 12 bases left between them. The germline gives CDR1 MRHNA, CDR2 SNTAGT. CDR3 size: 13 residues. The CDR3 sequence is CASSDSPGVRQFF. The CDR3 region has the DNA TGTGCCAGCAGTGACTCTCCCGGGGTCCGGCAGTTCTTC.

Judged by abundance, this clonotype is medium-sized (0.01 to 0.1%). The rearrangement links TRBV12-3 or TRBV12-4 to TRBJ2-2, with 7 bases fitting TRBD1. This CDR3 contains 15 residues. The V and J ends lost 6 bases and 5 bases, in that order; junction bases with no gene match: 9. The CDR3 region is CASRRGQTQTGELFF. The CDR3 coding sequence is TGTGCCAGCAGGAGGGGACAGACCCAGACCGGGGAGCTGTTTTTT.

This clonotype was detected many times. The chain carries TRBV6-2 or TRBV6-3 and TRBJ2-3; 14 bases line up with TRBD2. Germline CDR1 and CDR2: MNHEY and SVGEGT. The CDR3 length is 15 residues. Trimming cost V 5 bases and J 4 bases; bases outside gene matches: 2. The CDR3 sequence is CASSQGLAGADTQYF. The CDR3 DNA sequence: TGTGCCAGCAGTCAGGGACTAGCGGGGGCAGATACGCAGTATTTT.

This clonotype has a count of ten or more. The V and J genes are TRBV3-1 and TRBJ2-7, with 7 bases lining up with TRBD2. J gave up 1 base and V 1 base, and 7 bases lay outside the gene matches. The length of the CDR3 is 16 residues. Germline V CDR1 and CDR2: LGHDT, YNNKEL (reference sequence). The chain's CDR3 is CASSQGFGTISYEQYF. In nucleotides, the CDR3 is TGTGCCAGCAGCCAAGGCTTCGGGACTATATCCTACGAGCAGTACTTC.

This clonotype occurred many times. The CDR3: CASSLEVTSNEQYF. The CDR3 DNA reads as TGTGCCAGCAGCTTAGAGGTGACTAGCAACGAGCAGTACTTC. The chain combines TRBV7-2 with TRBJ2-7, with 7 nucleotides matching TRBD2. The CDR3 sequence is 14 residues long. Germline V gives CDR1 SGHTA, CDR2 FQGNSA. V shed 1 base and J 5 bases; nucleotides not matched to a gene: 5.

Within the sample, this clonotype is medium-sized (0.01 to 0.1%). V is TRBV12-5 and J is TRBJ2-1; D gene unclear. Germline CDR1 and CDR2: LGHNT and FRNRAP. CDR3 length: 13 residues. V lost 5 bases to trimming and J lost 5 bases, with 10 bases between them. The CDR3 loop is CASGKGPDNEQFF. CDR3 sequence (DNA): TGTGCTAGTGGTAAAGGGCCCGACAATGAGCAGTTCTTC.

This clonotype was seen only a few times. This chain links TRBV7-3 with TRBJ2-2; 8 bases are a match to TRBD1. Trimming cost V 5 bases and J 5 bases; bases outside gene matches: 4. The length of the CDR3 is 14 residues. The germline V gene encodes CDR1 SGHTA and CDR2 FQGTGA. This CDR3 reads CASSPDRGTGELFF. The CDR3 region has the DNA TGTGCCAGCAGCCCCGACAGGGGTACCGGGGAGCTGTTTTTT.

This clonotype was detected many times. The V gene is TRBV3-1, the J gene TRBJ2-7, with 11 positions matching TRBD2. The CDR3 totals 15 residues. The germline V gene encodes CDR1 LGHDT and CDR2 YNNKEL (reference sequence). The J segment lost 2 bases and the V segment lost 5 bases, leaving 5 bases of the junction unmatched. The CDR3 loop reads CASSSSGGLAYEQYF. CDR3 in DNA: TGTGCCAGCAGCTCTAGCGGGGGGCTCGCCTACGAGCAGTACTTC.

This chain joins TRBV20-1 and TRBJ2-3, with D perhaps matching TRBD2 (6 bases). The CDR3 is made up of 16 amino acids. The V end was cut by 3 bases, the J end by 6 bases, with 22 bases between. Germline V gene lookup returns CDR1 DFQATT and CDR2 SNEGSKA (reference sequence). The CDR3 region has the DNA TGCAGTGCTAGTGGGCCTAGCGAAACCCCTTGGGATACGCAGTATTTT. This encodes CSASGPSETPWDTQYF.

This clonotype came up many times. The chain uses TRBV5-1 and TRBJ2-5; D gene unclear. This CDR3 contains 11 residues. V shed 2 bases and J shed 3 bases, with 2 bases lying between them. Germline V gene sequence: CDR1 SGHRS, CDR2 YFSETQ. The CDR3 loop reads CASSFEETQYF. The CDR3 coding sequence is TGCGCCAGCAGCTTCGAAGAGACCCAGTACTTC.

With regard to this clonotype: A far more abundant clone sits one base away, making this likely a read error. J is TRBJ2-5 and V is TRBV6-2 or TRBV6-3; D perhaps matches TRBD2 (5 bases). The CDR3 extends over 13 amino acids. Per the germline V gene, CDR1 is MNHEY and CDR2 is SVGEGT. The DNA of the CDR3 is TGTGCCAGCACAAGCCGGGGAAAGGAGACCAAGTACTTC. Encoded protein: CASTSRGKETKYF.

V and J are TRBV27 and TRBJ2-7, with D possibly called TRBD1 or TRBD2 (6 bases each). This CDR3 spans 16 amino acids. V was trimmed by 6 bases and J by 0 bases, leaving 18 bases between them. Looked up from germline, CDR1 is MNHEY and CDR2 is SMNVEV (reference sequence). Here the CDR3 reads CASSTFGGRRSYEQYF. CDR3 DNA: TGTGCCAGCAGCACCTTTGGGGGGCGTCGCTCCTACGAGCAGTACTTC.

As regards this clonotype: A far bigger clonotype differs at one base, so this is likely a read error. The chain joins TRBV6-5 to TRBJ2-5; no clear D gene. This CDR3 is built from 13 residues. V was pared by 2 bases and J by 5 bases, with 9 bases between. The germline V gene has CDR1 MNHEY and CDR2 SVGAGI. In DNA, the CDR3 is TGTGCCAGCAGTTACAAAAGGGATGAGACCCAGTACTTC. This sequence encodes CASSYKRDETQYF.

This clonotype was recorded many times. The V call is TRBV10-3, the J call TRBJ1-2, with 7 bases aligning to TRBD1. This CDR3 region has 14 residues. With V trimmed by 2 bases and J by 8 bases, 8 bases remained unmatched. In germline, CDR1 is ENHRY, CDR2 SYGVKD. The CDR3 protein is CAISETSDREGYTF. DNA for the CDR3: TGTGCCATCAGTGAGACCAGTGACAGGGAAGGCTACACCTTC.

This clonotype was counted ten times or more. This rearrangement joins TRBV6-4 to TRBJ2-6; D gene uncertain. The CDR3 covers 16 residues. Between the trimmed V and J ends, which lost 8 bases and 3 bases, there was a span of 17 bases. Germline V gene sequence: CDR1 MRHNA, CDR2 SNTAGT. Here the CDR3 DNA reads TGTGCCAGCTCCCTTCAAGGCAGTCTTGGGGCCAACGTCCTGACTTTC. It encodes CASSLQGSLGANVLTF.

This clonotype was seen repeatedly, ten times or more. This sequence joins TRBV6-1 and TRBJ2-5; no firm D call. The CDR3 covers 14 residues. The germline V gene encodes CDR1 MNHNS and CDR2 SASEGT. V was trimmed by 6 bases and J by 5 bases, leaving 16 bases between them. The CDR3 region has the DNA TGTGCCAGCAGGGAAATGGGGTTATCGGAGACCCAGTACTTC. Protein sequence: CASREMGLSETQYF.

This clonotype was observed a few times. This sequence may be a read error, since a much larger clone differs from it by one base. The chain uses TRBV6-5 and TRBJ1-1; D not resolved. CDR3 length equals 15 residues. Germline V gene data show CDR1 as MNHEY and CDR2 as SVGAGI. The CDR3 protein is CSSSYSRRGGTEAFF. The CDR3 DNA reads as TGTTCCAGCAGTTACTCTCGGAGAGGAGGGACTGAAGCTTTCTTT.

This clonotype was observed many times. This chain connects TRBV7-2 to TRBJ2-5; either TRBD1 or TRBD2 may fit D (6 bases each). The CDR3 covers 14 residues. The V gene lost 0 bases and the J gene lost 5 bases, with 10 bases spanning the gap. Germline CDR1 and CDR2: SGHTA and FQGNSA. CDR3 sequence (DNA): TGTGCCAGCAGCTTAGCGGGGGGCCGGGAGACCCAGTACTTC. Translating gives CASSLAGGRETQYF. The variable domain in full, completed from reference TRBV7-2 and TRBJ2-5, reads GAGVSQSPSNKVTEKGKDVELRCDPISGHTALYWYRQSLGQGLEFLIYFQGNSAPDKSGLPSDRFSAERTGGSVSTLTIQRTQQEDSAVYLCASSLAGGRETQYFGPGTRLLVL.

To note about this clonotype: This sequence may be a read error, since a much larger clone differs from it by one base. V usage is TRBV6-1 and J usage is TRBJ1-5, with 7 bases aligning to TRBD1. Trimming took 5 bases from V and 4 from J; bases not matched to a gene: 14. This CDR3 region has 17 residues. Germline CDR1 reads MNHNS; CDR2 reads SASEGT. The CDR3 region has the DNA TGTGCCAGCAGTCTGATCCGACAGGACAGGTGGAATCAGCCCCAGCATTTT. Translating it yields CASSLIRQDRWNQPQHF.